A selection of T cell receptor beta chains follows, all from one sample in a study of shared clonotypes between healthy human individuals. Using immunoSEQ multiplex PCR, the repertoire was profiled, and TCRdb retains in-frame clones only, with some absent. In the table there are 98,000 or so clones, around 68% of which are singletons. Specimen: memory CD8+ T cells sorted from blood. These receptors were taken from a woman between 25 and 40 years old in good health. The CDR3 runs from the conserved cysteine through the conserved F or W. D genes are given only for firm matches. The size of a clone is reported for some rows only, either as once, few or many, or as a class for expanded clones.

d_call	j_call	clone_size	v_call	cdr3_aa	cdr3_nt
TRBD1	TRBJ2-3	NA	TRBV7-8	CASRTRTGGRADTQYF	TGTGCCAGCAGGACAAGGACAGGGGGCAGGGCAGATACGCAGTATTTT
NA	TRBJ1-1	few	TRBV7-9	CASSVDATEAFF	TGTGCCAGCAGCGTAGATGCCACTGAAGCTTTCTTT
TRBD2	TRBJ2-1	NA	TRBV2	CARGRLAGRNEQFF	TGTGCCAGGGGGAGACTAGCGGGACGAAATGAGCAGTTCTTC
NA	TRBJ2-1	many	TRBV19	CASSAYNEQFF	TGTGCCAGTAGTGCATACAATGAGCAGTTCTTC
TRBD2	TRBJ2-2	NA	TRBV4-2	CASSSRSSGRGNNGELFF	TGTGCCAGCAGCTCCCGCAGTAGCGGGAGGGGCAATAACGGGGAGCTGTTTTTT
TRBD1	TRBJ2-7	NA	TRBV11-2	CASSGQVYEQYF	TGTGCCAGCAGCGGACAGGTCTACGAGCAGTACTTC
TRBD2	TRBJ2-1	NA	TRBV5-3	CARSWGLVLYNEQFF	TGTGCCAGAAGCTGGGGACTAGTCCTATACAATGAGCAGTTCTTC
NA	TRBJ2-1	NA	TRBV11-3	CASSSLSDNNEQFF	TGTGCCAGCAGCTCCCTTAGCGACAACAATGAGCAGTTCTTC
NA	TRBJ1-2	NA	TRBV27	CASAVQANYGYTF	TGTGCCAGCGCAGTACAGGCTAACTATGGCTACACCTTC
NA	TRBJ1-5	many	TRBV27	CASSFVGQPQHF	TGTGCCAGCAGTTTTGTTGGACAGCCCCAGCATTTT
NA	TRBJ1-4	once	TRBV19	CASSDGGDTNEKLFF	TGTGCCAGTAGTGACGGAGGGGACACTAATGAAAAACTGTTTTTT
TRBD1	TRBJ1-4	few	TRBV4-2	CASSQEGTGDLPSEKLFF	TGTGCCAGCAGCCAAGAAGGGACAGGGGACTTACCTTCGGAAAAACTGTTTTTT
TRBD1	TRBJ2-7	once	TRBV7-2	CASSLGWTGLGLYF	TGTGCCAGCAGCTTAGGATGGACAGGGCTCGGGTTGTACTTC
NA	TRBJ2-7	once	TRBV15	CATSRDFASDFLRPNEQYF	TGTGCCACCAGCAGAGATTTTGCCTCGGACTTCCTCCGACCCAACGAGCAGTACTTC
NA	TRBJ2-7	NA	TRBV7-8	CASSLGWQSYEQYF	TGTGCCAGCAGCTTAGGCTGGCAGAGCTACGAGCAGTACTTC
NA	TRBJ2-7	NA	TRBV5-4	CASSFNSYEQYF	TGTGCCAGCAGCTTTAACTCCTACGAGCAGTACTTC
TRBD1	TRBJ1-2	NA	TRBV29-1	CSVADRGLAYGYTF	TGCAGCGTTGCGGACAGGGGGCTCGCCTATGGCTACACCTTC
NA	TRBJ2-6	few	TRBV7-9	CASSLSDRLSGANVLTF	TGTGCCAGCAGCTTATCAGACAGACTCTCTGGGGCCAACGTCCTGACTTTC
NA	TRBJ2-1	NA	TRBV2	CASSEAAFF	TGTGCCAGCAGTGAAGCGGCGTTCTTC
NA	TRBJ2-7	NA	TRBV25-1	CASGSARDSYEQYF	TGTGCCAGCGGTAGCGCGCGTGACTCCTACGAGCAGTACTTC
TRBD2	TRBJ2-5	NA	TRBV5-4	CASSLDATSGRETQYF	TGTGCCAGCAGCTTGGATGCGACTAGCGGGAGGGAGACCCAGTACTTC
TRBD1	TRBJ1-4	many	TRBV6-1	CASSEISMGTGFEKLFF	TGTGCCAGCAGTGAAATTTCGATGGGGACAGGGTTTGAAAAACTGTTTTTT
NA	TRBJ1-6	few	TRBV6-6	CASSYSRDRDNSPLHF	TGTGCCAGCAGTTACTCCAGGGACCGAGATAATTCACCCCTCCACTTT
NA	TRBJ1-2	once	TRBV7-2	CASSLNYGAGTNYGYTF	TGTGCCAGCAGCTTAAATTACGGGGCAGGGACTAACTATGGCTACACCTTC
NA	TRBJ2-1	NA	TRBV11-2	CASSPGGGGGEWNEQFF	TGTGCCAGCAGCCCAGGTGGGGGAGGAGGGGAGTGGAATGAGCAGTTCTTC
TRBD2	TRBJ2-3	NA	TRBV27	CASSRTSGLTDTQYF	TGTGCCAGCAGTAGGACTAGCGGGCTCACAGATACGCAGTATTTT
NA	TRBJ2-4	NA	TRBV30	CAWSVVRIKNIQYF	TGTGCCTGGAGTGTTGTTAGAATAAAAAACATTCAGTACTTC
TRBD1	TRBJ1-1	few	TRBV11-3	CASSPGQGWNTEAFF	TGTGCCAGCAGCCCAGGACAGGGATGGAACACTGAAGCTTTCTTT
NA	TRBJ2-7	NA	TRBV13	CASSWRTGTYEQYF	TGTGCCAGCAGCTGGAGGACGGGAACCTACGAGCAGTACTTC
NA	TRBJ2-6	NA	TRBV6-4	CASSGVSGANVLTF	TGTGCCAGCAGTGGGGTCTCTGGGGCCAACGTCCTGACTTTC
TRBD1	TRBJ2-7	NA	TRBV9	CASSVDDRGAYEQYF	TGTGCCAGCAGCGTAGACGACAGGGGAGCCTACGAGCAGTACTTC
NA	TRBJ1-5	NA	TRBV6-1	CASKPGGPQPQHF	TGTGCCAGCAAGCCCGGCGGACCTCAGCCCCAGCATTTT